This T cell receptor beta chain came from a study of blood T cell repertoires in COVID-19. Study-level background: Nucleic acid was either cDNA or gDNA, and it came from T cells, B-cell-depleted T cells, or PBMCs.

The CDR3 spans 15 residues. Germline V gene data show CDR1 as SNHLY and CDR2 as FYNNEI. Trimming took 10 bases from V and 9 from J; bases not matched to a gene: 17. The authors' processing: Using reference gene primer amplification, nucleated cell counts were estimated. Clones were read by immunoSEQ multiplex PCR, and TCRdb kept only the in-frame ones, dropping some. For V, J and clone size, that table is used; D and trimming come from the DNA. The table has tens of thousands of clones, 60% to 85% seen once; the top ten hold 5.4%. Material: peripheral blood. This receptor was taken from a woman older than 75 with active or convalescent COVID-19. The chain uses TRBV2 and TRBJ2-1; 8 bases agree with TRBD2. The CDR3 sequence is CATDKFAGLAGEQFF. CDR3 sequence (DNA): TGTGCCACCGACAAATTCGCCGGACTAGCCGGTGAGCAGTTCTTC.